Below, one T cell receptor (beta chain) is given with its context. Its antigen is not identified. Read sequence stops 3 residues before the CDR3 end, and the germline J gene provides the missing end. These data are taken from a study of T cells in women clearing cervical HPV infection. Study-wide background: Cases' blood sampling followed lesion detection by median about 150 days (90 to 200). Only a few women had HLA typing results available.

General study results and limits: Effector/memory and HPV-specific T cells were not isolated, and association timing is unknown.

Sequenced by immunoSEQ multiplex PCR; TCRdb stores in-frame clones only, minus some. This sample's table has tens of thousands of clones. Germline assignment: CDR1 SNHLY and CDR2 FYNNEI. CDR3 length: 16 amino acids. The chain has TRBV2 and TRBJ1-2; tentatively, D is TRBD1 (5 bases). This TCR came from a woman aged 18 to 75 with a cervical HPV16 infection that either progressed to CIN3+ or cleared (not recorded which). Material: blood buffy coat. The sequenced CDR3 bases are TGTGCCAGCAGTGAGGGACTAGCGGGAGTAGCGAATGAC. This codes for CASSEGLAGVAND. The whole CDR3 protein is CASSEGLAGVANDYTF. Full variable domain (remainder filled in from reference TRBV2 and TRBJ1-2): EPEVTQTPSHQVTQMGQEVILRCVPISNHLYFYWYRQILGQKVEFLVSFYNNEISEKSEIFDDQFSVERPDGSNFTLKIRSTKLEDSAMYFCASSEGLAGVANDYTFGSGTRLTVV.